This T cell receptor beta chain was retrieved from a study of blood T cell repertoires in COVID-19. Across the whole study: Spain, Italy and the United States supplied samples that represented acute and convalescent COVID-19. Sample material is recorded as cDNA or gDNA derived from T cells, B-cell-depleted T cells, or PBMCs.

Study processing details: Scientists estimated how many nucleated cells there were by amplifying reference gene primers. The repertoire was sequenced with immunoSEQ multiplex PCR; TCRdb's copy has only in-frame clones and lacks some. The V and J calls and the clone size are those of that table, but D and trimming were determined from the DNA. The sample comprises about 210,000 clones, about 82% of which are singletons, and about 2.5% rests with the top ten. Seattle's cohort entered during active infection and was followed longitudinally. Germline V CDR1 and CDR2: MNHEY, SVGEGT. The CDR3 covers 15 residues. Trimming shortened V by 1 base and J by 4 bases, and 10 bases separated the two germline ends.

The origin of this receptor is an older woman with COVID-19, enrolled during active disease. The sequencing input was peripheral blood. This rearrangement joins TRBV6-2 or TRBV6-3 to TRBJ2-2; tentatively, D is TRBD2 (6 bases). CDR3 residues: CASSYFGGSTGELFF. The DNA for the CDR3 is TGTGCCAGCAGTTACTTCGGGGGTAGCACCGGGGAGCTGTTTTTT.